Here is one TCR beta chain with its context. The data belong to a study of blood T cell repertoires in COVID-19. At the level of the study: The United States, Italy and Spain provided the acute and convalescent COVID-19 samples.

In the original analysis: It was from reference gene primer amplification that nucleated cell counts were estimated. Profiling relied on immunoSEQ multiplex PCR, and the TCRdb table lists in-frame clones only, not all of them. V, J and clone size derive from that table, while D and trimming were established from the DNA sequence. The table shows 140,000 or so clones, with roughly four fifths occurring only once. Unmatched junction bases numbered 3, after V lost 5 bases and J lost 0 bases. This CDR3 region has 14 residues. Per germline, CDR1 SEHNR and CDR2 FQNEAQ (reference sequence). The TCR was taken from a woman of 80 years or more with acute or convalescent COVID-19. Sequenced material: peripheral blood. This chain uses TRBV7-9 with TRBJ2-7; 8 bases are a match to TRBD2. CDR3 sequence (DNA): TGTGCCAGCAGCCCTAGCGGGTCCTCCTACGAGCAGTACTTC. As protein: CASSPSGSSYEQYF.